This TCR beta chain was documented in a study of control samples from healthy donors and cancer patients. The length of the CDR3 is 15 residues. Germline CDR1 MNHEY, CDR2 SMNVEV (reference sequence). V gave up 3 bases and J gave up 5 bases, with 14 bases separating them. The table came from immunoSEQ multiplex PCR; TCRdb's copy has only in-frame clones and leaves some out. The repertoire holds 130,000 or so clones, with about 89% as singletons. This TCR derives from a man younger than 35 in good health. Specimen: blood. The chain links TRBV27 to TRBJ2-1, with D possibly matching TRBD1 (5 bases). The CDR3 loop reads CASSFLAGQNNEQFF. CDR3 nucleotides: TGTGCCAGCAGTTTCCTGGCAGGGCAAAACAATGAGCAGTTCTTC.